This T cell receptor (beta chain) is from a study of cytomegalovirus exposure and HLA in healthy donors. Study as a whole: Genetic ancestry analysis placed about 76% of the 398 donors that were genotyped in the Caucasian-associated cluster. Study results and limitations: Most TCRs appeared rarely, but some public TCRs recurred in many donors. Upon later analysis, TCR association rates were observed to vary by HLA locus, being highest for DRB1 and lowest for HLA-C. The investigators catalogued 160 or so TCR beta chains as cytomegalovirus-associated.

This CDR3 has 15 amino acids. Trimming took 5 bases from V and 0 from J, leaving 13 bases between them. Germline CDR1 reads GTSNPN; CDR2 reads SVGIG (reference sequence). On this clone: Its antigen is not known.

Use of 60 Vbeta and 13 Jbeta primers characterized the PCR. Produced via immunoSEQ multiplex PCR; TCRdb's table is partial and in-frame only. This table holds tens of thousands of clones, over 75% found once. The source is a male donor in good health and CMV-seropositive. The V call is TRBV30, the J call TRBJ2-2, with a weak D call TRBD2 (6 bases). Input material: PBMCs. CDR3 coding DNA: TGTGCCTGGGGGGGGTGGCTAGCGAACACCGGGGAGCTGTTTTTT. This gives the protein CAWGGWLANTGELFF.